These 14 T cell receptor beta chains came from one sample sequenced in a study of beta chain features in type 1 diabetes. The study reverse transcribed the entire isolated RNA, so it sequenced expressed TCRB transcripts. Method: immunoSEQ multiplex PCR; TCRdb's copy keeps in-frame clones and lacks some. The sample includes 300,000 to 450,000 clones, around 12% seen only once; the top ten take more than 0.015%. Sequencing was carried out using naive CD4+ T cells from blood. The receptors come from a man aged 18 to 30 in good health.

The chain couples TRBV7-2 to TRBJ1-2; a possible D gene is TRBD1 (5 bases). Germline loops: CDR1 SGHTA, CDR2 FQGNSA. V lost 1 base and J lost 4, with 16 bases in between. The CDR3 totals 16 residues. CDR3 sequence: CASSLVGGGRGYGYTF. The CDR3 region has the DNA TGTGCCAGCAGCTTAGTAGGCGGGGGACGCGGCTATGGCTACACCTTC.

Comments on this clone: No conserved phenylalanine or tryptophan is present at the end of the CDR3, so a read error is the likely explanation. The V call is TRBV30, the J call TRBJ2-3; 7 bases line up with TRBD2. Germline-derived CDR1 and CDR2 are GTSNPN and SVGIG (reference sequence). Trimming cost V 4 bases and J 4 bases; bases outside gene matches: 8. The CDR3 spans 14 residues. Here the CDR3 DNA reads TGTGCCTGGATCCGTGGGAGGGACGCAGATACGCAGTATCTT. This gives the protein CAWIRGRDADTQYL.

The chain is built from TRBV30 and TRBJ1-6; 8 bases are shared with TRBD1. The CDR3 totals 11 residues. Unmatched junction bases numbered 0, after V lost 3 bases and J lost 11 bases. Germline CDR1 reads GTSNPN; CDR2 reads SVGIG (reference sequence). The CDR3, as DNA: TGTGCCTGGAGACAGGGGGCACCCCTCCACTTT. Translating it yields CAWRQGAPLHF.

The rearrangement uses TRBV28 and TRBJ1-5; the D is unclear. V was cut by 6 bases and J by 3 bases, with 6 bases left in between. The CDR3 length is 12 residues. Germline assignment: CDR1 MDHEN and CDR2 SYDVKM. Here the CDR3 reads CASRRVNQPQHF. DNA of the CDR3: TGTGCCAGCAGGAGGGTCAATCAGCCCCAGCATTTT.

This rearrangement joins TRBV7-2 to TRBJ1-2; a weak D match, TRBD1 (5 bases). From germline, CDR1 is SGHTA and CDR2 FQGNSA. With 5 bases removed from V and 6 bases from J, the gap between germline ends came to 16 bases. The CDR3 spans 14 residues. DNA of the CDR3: TGTGCCAGCAGCCTCGTTTTGGGGGGAAATGGCTACACCTTC. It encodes CASSLVLGGNGYTF.

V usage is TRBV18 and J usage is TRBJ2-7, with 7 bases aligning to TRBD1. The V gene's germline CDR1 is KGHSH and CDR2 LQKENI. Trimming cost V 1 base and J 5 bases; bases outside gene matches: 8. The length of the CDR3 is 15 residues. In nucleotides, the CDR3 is TGTGCCAGCTCACCACGAAGGACAGGTTACCACGAGCAGTACTTC. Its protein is CASSPRRTGYHEQYF.

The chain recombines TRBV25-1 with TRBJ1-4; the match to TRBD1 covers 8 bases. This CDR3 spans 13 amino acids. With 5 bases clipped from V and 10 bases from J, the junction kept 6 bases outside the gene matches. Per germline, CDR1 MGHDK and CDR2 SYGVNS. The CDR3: CASSHRGSVKLFF. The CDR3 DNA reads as TGTGCCAGCAGTCACAGGGGGTCGGTAAAACTGTTTTTT.

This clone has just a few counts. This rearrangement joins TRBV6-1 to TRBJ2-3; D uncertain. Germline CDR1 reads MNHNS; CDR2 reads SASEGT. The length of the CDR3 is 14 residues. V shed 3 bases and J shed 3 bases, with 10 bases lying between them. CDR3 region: CASSDRIATDTQYF. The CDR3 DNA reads TGTGCCAGCAGTGATCGAATAGCTACAGATACGCAGTATTTT.

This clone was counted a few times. The CDR3 loop reads CASRDLTGNTEAFF. The CDR3 nucleotides read TGTGCCAGCAGAGATCTGACAGGGAACACTGAAGCTTTCTTT. V is TRBV6-1 and J is TRBJ1-1; possible D gene TRBD1, 6 bases. The length of the CDR3 is 14 residues. Trimming left V 6 bases short and J 1 base short, with 12 bases between. CDR1 is MNHNS, CDR2 SASEGT, per germline.

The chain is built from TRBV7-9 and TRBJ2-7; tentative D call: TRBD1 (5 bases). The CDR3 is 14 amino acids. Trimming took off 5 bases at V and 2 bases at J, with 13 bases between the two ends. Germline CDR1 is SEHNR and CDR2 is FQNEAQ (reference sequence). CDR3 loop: CASSPQPGPYEQYF. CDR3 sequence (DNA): TGTGCCAGCAGCCCCCAGCCAGGGCCCTACGAGCAGTACTTC.

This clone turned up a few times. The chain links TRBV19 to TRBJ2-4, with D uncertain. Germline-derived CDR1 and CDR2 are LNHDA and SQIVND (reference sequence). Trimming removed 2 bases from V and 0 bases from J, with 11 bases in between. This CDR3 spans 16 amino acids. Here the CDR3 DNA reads TGTGCCAGTAGTATACGCCAGACACTAGCCAAAAACATTCAGTACTTC. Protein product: CASSIRQTLAKNIQYF. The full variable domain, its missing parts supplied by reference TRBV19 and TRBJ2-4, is DGGITQSPKYLFRKEGQNVTLSCEQNLNHDAMYWYRQDPGQGLRLIYYSQIVNDFQKGDIAEGYSVSREKKESFPLTVTSAQKNPTAFYLCASSIRQTLAKNIQYFGAGTRLSVL.

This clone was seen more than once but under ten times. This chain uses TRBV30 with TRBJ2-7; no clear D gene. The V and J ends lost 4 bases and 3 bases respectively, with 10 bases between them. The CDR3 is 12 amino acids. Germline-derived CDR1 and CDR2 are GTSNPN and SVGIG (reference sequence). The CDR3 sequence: CAWNGDIYEQYF. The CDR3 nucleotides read TGTGCCTGGAACGGTGACATCTACGAGCAGTACTTC. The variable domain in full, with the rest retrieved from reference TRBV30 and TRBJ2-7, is SQTIHQWPATLVQPVGSPLSLECTVEGTSNPNLYWYRQAAGRGLQLLFYSVGIGQISSEVPQNLSASRPQDRQFILSSKKLLLSDSGFYLCAWNGDIYEQYFGPGTRLTVT.

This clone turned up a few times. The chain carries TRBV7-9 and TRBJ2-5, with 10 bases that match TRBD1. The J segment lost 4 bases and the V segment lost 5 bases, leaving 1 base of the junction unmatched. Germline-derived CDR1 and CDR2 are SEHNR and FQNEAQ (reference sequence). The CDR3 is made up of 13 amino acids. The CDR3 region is CASSRDRGETQYF. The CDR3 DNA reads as TGTGCCAGCAGCCGGGACAGGGGAGAGACCCAGTACTTC. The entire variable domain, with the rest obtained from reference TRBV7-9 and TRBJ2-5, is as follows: DTGVSQNPRHKITKRGQNVTFRCDPISEHNRLYWYRQTLGQGPEFLTYFQNEAQLEKSRLLSDRFSAERPKGSFSTLEIQRTEQGDSAMYLCASSRDRGETQYFGPGTRLLVL.

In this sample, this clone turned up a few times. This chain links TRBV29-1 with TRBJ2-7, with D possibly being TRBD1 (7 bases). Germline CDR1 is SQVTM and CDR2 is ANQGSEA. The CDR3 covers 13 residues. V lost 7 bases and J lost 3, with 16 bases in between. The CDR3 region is CSGGAGGRYEQYF. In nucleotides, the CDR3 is TGCAGCGGGGGGGCAGGGGGTCGCTACGAGCAGTACTTC.